This T cell receptor (beta chain) was captured by sequencing in a study of blood T cell repertoires in COVID-19. Study details: Whether acute or convalescent, the COVID-19 samples came from the United States, Italy and Spain.

Measured with immunoSEQ multiplex PCR; TCRdb has only the in-frame clones, and not every one. The data show fewer than 500,000 clones, 85% to 90% seen once. The CDR3 sequence is 13 residues long. The V end lost 3 bases, the J end lost 0 bases, and 7 bases lay between the germline ends. Germline loops: CDR1 GTSNPN, CDR2 SVGIG (reference sequence). Symptom resolution, clearance, or two negative PCRs marked the recovered donors of Cohort 3. The sequenced material came from PBMCs or T cells enriched from blood (not recorded which). The TCR was taken from a young man who had recovered from COVID-19. The V call is TRBV30, the J call TRBJ2-3, with D perhaps matching TRBD1 (6 bases). The CDR3 sequence is CAWRQGSTDTQYF. The CDR3 DNA sequence: TGTGCCTGGAGGCAGGGGAGCACAGATACGCAGTATTTT. The entire variable domain, with the rest obtained from reference TRBV30 and TRBJ2-3, is as follows: SQTIHQWPATLVQPVGSPLSLECTVEGTSNPNLYWYRQAAGRGLQLLFYSVGIGQISSEVPQNLSASRPQDRQFILSSKKLLLSDSGFYLCAWRQGSTDTQYFGPGTRLTVL.